Listed below are T cell receptor beta chains from one sample, sequenced in a study of vaccination and CD4 T cells after COVID-19. Antigens for these TCRs are unknown. In TCRdb, the PCR reads were re-called with MiXCR into one record per CDR3 protein. Here the sample spans some 17,000 distinct CDR3 sequences, around 52% being singletons. The sequencing here drew on CD4+ T cells from blood, cultured in vitro, taken about 7 months after SARS-CoV-2 vaccination. All receptors come from a human donor who had recovered from COVID-19. CDR3s include the opening cysteine and the closing phenylalanine or tryptophan. The order of the fields is V gene, D gene, CDR3 protein. A D gene is named only where the DNA matches it firmly.

TRBV7-2	NA	CASSPRARDQETQYF
TRBV20-1	TRBD1	CSAEDRGRGETQYF
TRBV20-1	TRBD2	CSARALGRALWEQYF
TRBV2	NA	CASAGARDTQYF
TRBV6-1	TRBD2	CASSDRTSGGYEQYF
TRBV6-5	NA	CASSYGLYTGELFF
TRBV6-1	NA	CASSVWQGLTGELFF
TRBV20-1	NA	CSAGGGGTDTQYF
TRBV7-3	NA	CASREDRNTEAFF
TRBV7-2	NA	CASSLMRGSSYNEQFF
TRBV19	NA	CASSQLVQVYGYTF
TRBV6-5	NA	CASSYGSGSYEQYF
TRBV28	NA	CASSFILDSETQYF
TRBV7-2	NA	CASSLVGDLYNEQFF
TRBV6-1	NA	CASFSDRLSNYGYTF
TRBV6-2/TRBV6-3	TRBD1	CASSYSIGTVSPVQFF
TRBV20-1	TRBD2	CSARDLAGRLYNEQFF
TRBV20-1	TRBD1	CSALQGAGTEAFF
TRBV7-8	NA	CASSLRRYEQYF
TRBV2	TRBD1	CASSRQGWTDTQYF
TRBV5-4	TRBD2	CASSLGSSGGRDTQYF
TRBV20-1	NA	CSATGPLRTQYF
TRBV11-2	TRBD1	CASSLGDQGEQETQYF
TRBV21-1	NA	CASSKGRGKDQPQHF
TRBV11-1	TRBD1	CASSLWTGKSQETQYF
TRBV27	TRBD2	CASSPGRAYNEQFF